The table lists the clone carrying this T cell receptor beta chain with a count of one. The antigen is not known. V was clipped by 0 bases and J by 4 bases, with 5 bases between them. The CDR3 runs to 14 residues. CDR1 and CDR2 (germline): SGHDT, YYEEEE. This record belongs to a study of T cell responses to AZD1222 COVID-19 vaccine. Generated by immunoSEQ multiplex PCR, the TCRdb table keeps only in-frame clones and is missing some. Among under 150,000 clones listed, approximately 90% were seen once. General study findings and limits: White British people made up most donors, females outnumbered males, and clonal diversity was possibly underestimated. Dominant CD4 TCR responses targeted spike regions 160-218 and 743-854.

The source of this sequence is an adult who received the AZD1222 COVID-19 vaccine. Sequencing used peripheral blood, obtained 28 days after the second AZD1222 dose. The chain links TRBV5-6 to TRBJ2-6; D is undetermined. The CDR3 protein is CASSLGVGANVLTF. DNA for the CDR3: TGTGCCAGCAGCTTGGGGGTAGGGGCCAACGTCCTGACTTTC.